The next 5 T cell receptor beta chains were all read from a single sample in a study of OX40 agonist ivuxolimab in advanced cancers. The repertoire was sequenced with immunoSEQ multiplex PCR; TCRdb's copy has only in-frame clones and lacks some. This table holds some 80,000 clones, around 91% found once. Specimen: CD4+ or CD8+ T cells sorted from blood, collected in a trial of the OX40 agonist ivuxolimab. Source of these receptors: an adult with an advanced solid tumor such as melanoma, head and neck, liver or kidney cancer.

V and J are TRBV10-3 and TRBJ2-1; D possibly matches TRBD1 or TRBD2 (5 bases each). Germline CDR1 ENHRY, CDR2 SYGVKD. The CDR3 length is 15 residues. Trimming stripped 6 bases from V and 2 bases from J, with 14 bases between. The DNA for the CDR3 is TGTGCCATCAGCCTCCGGGACCCCACCTACAATGAGCAGTTCTTC. It yields the protein CAISLRDPTYNEQFF.

This clone occurred a few times. CDR3 DNA sequence: TGTGCTAGTGGTTTCGGGGAAAGGAATGGCTACACCTTC. It encodes CASGFGERNGYTF. The V call is TRBV12-5, the J call TRBJ1-2, with D unresolved. The CDR3 is 13 amino acids. CDR1 and CDR2 from the germline V gene are LGHNT and FRNRAP. V was pared by 3 bases and J by 6 bases, with 11 bases between.

This chain uses TRBV28 with TRBJ1-2; 10 positions match TRBD1. Germline V gene sequence: CDR1 MDHEN, CDR2 SYDVKM. There are 16 residues in the CDR3. Losses at the gene ends were 4 bases for V and 4 bases for J; bases not matched to a gene: 9. CDR3 coding DNA: TGTGCCAGCAGTTCCTTTGGGACAGGGGACACCTATGGCTACACCTTC. Amino acid sequence: CASSSFGTGDTYGYTF.

The chain carries TRBV7-2 and TRBJ1-1; possible D gene TRBD1, 5 bases. Trimming removed 1 base at V and 1 base at J, with 10 bases between. The germline CDR1 and CDR2 sequences are SGHTA and FQGNSA. CDR3 length equals 15 residues. CDR3 DNA: TGTGCCAGCAGCTTAGGGGGCGGCACGAACACTGAAGCTTTCTTT. This encodes CASSLGGGTNTEAFF.

This clone was seen only once. J is TRBJ1-2 and V is TRBV30, with D possibly matching TRBD1 (6 bases). V lost 1 base and J lost 7, with 13 bases in between. Germline CDR1 reads GTSNPN; CDR2 reads SVGIG (reference sequence). The CDR3 totals 13 residues. The CDR3 region is CAWSAQQGGGYTF. Written as DNA, the CDR3 is TGTGCCTGGAGTGCACAACAGGGTGGTGGCTACACCTTC.